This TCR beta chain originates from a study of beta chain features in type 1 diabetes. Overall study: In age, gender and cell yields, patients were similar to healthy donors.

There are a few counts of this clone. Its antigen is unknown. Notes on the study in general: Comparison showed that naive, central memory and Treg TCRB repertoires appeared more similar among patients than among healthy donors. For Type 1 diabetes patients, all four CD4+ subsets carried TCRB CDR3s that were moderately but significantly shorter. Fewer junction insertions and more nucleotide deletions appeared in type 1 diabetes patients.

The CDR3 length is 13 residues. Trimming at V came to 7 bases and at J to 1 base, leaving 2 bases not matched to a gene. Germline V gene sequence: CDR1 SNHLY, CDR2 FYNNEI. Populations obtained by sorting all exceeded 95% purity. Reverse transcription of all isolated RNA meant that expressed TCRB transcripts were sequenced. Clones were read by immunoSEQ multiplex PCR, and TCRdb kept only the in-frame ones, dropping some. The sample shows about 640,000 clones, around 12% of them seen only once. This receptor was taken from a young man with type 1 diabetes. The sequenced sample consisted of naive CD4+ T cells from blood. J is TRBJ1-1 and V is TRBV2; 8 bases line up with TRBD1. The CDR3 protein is CASNGQGNTEAFF. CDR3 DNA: TGTGCCAGCAACGGACAGGGGAACACTGAAGCTTTCTTT.